This T cell receptor (beta chain) is drawn from a study of cytomegalovirus exposure and HLA in healthy donors. The primer mix had 60 Vbeta and 13 Jbeta primers. Sequencing used immunoSEQ multiplex PCR; TCRdb keeps in-frame clones, though not all of them. The sample records fewer than 250,000 clones, about four fifths being singletons. After removal of 6 bases from V and 1 base from J, the junction contained 5 bases not matched to a gene. CDR1 and CDR2 from the germline V gene are SNHLY and FYNNEI. This CDR3 has 15 residues. This TCR was recovered from a man aged 35 to 55 in good health and CMV-seropositive. The V and J genes are TRBV2 and TRBJ2-2; 7 bases match TRBD2. Sequenced material: PBMCs. The CDR3 region is CASRGGVQNTGELFF. CDR3 sequence (DNA): TGTGCCAGCAGGGGGGGGGTTCAGAACACCGGGGAGCTGTTTTTT. The full variable domain, rest sourced from reference TRBV2 and TRBJ2-2, is EPEVTQTPSHQVTQMGQEVILRCVPISNHLYFYWYRQILGQKVEFLVSFYNNEISEKSEIFDDQFSVERPDGSNFTLKIRSTKLEDSAMYFCASRGGVQNTGELFFGEGSRLTVL.